These 29 T cell receptor beta chains share one sample of origin, sequenced in a study of siplizumab effects on memory and regulatory T cells. Profiling relied on immunoSEQ multiplex PCR, and the TCRdb table lists in-frame clones only, not all of them. Counted here are tens of thousands of clones, 90% to 95% occurring once; the ten biggest clones make up 0.3%. The sequencing sample was made of non-Treg CD4+ T cells sorted from blood. All receptors come from a human donor in good health.

The chain combines TRBV9 with TRBJ2-2; 14 nucleotides match TRBD2. This CDR3 is built from 17 residues. Germline-derived CDR1 and CDR2 are SGDLS and YYNGEE. V lost 4 bases, J lost 4 bases, and 6 bases stayed unmatched. The CDR3 DNA sequence: TGTGCCAGCAGCTCCGGGACTAGCGGGAGTGTCACCGGGGAGCTGTTTTTT. It codes for CASSSGTSGSVTGELFF.

The chain carries TRBV23-1 and TRBJ2-7; D is undetermined. TRBV23-1 is classed as an ORF, of uncertain function. Trimming removed 0 bases at V and 3 bases at J, with 30 bases between. The CDR3 is 21 residues long. CDR3 loop: CASSQSETKNGPHSIIYEQYF. CDR3 nucleotide sequence: TGCGCCAGCAGTCAATCGGAGACAAAGAATGGCCCACACTCGATCATCTACGAGCAGTACTTC.

This chain's CDR3 is CASSSRAPGETEAFF. CDR3 nucleotides: TGTGCCAGCAGCTCTCGGGCCCCCGGAGAGACTGAAGCTTTCTTT. J is TRBJ1-1 and V is TRBV5-4; D is undetermined. In germline, CDR1 is SGHNT, CDR2 YYREEE (reference sequence). The CDR3 is 15 residues long. With 3 bases removed from V and 5 bases from J, the gap between germline ends came to 17 bases.

The J gene is TRBJ1-2, the V gene TRBV19; no clear D gene. Germline values: CDR1 LNHDA, CDR2 SQIVND (reference sequence). The V end was cut by 3 bases, the J end by 4 bases, with 12 bases between. CDR3 length: 14 residues. The CDR3 here is CASSIVPETYGYTF. The CDR3 DNA is TGTGCCAGTAGTATTGTTCCGGAAACCTATGGCTACACCTTC.

V gene TRBV5-1 combines with J gene TRBJ2-7; a possible D gene is TRBD1 (6 bases). CDR1 is SGHRS and CDR2 is YFSETQ in the germline V gene. The V gene lost 4 bases and the J gene lost 3 bases, with 11 bases spanning the gap. This CDR3 contains 13 residues. The CDR3 DNA is TGCGCCAGCAGCCAGGGACACTTCTACGAGCAGTACTTC. Translation: CASSQGHFYEQYF.

The sample holds one count of this clone. V gene TRBV6-5 combines with J gene TRBJ1-4; a possible D gene is TRBD1 (5 bases). The CDR3 is 15 amino acids. Germline values: CDR1 MNHEY, CDR2 SVGAGI. V dropped 0 bases and J dropped 0 bases, with 5 bases sitting between them. The DNA for the CDR3 is TGTGCCAGCAGTTACTCAGGGGCAACTAATGAAAAACTGTTTTTT. This gives the protein CASSYSGATNEKLFF.

This clone was seen a handful of times. The chain has TRBV4-1 and TRBJ1-2, with TRBD1 matching 10 bases. This CDR3 contains 17 residues. V gave up 2 bases and J gave up 4 bases; unmatched junction bases: 10. The germline V gene encodes CDR1 MGHRA and CDR2 YSYEKL. CDR3 DNA sequence: TGCGCCAGCAGCCAAACTGGGACAGGGGTTAACGTCTATGGCTACACCTTC. This translates into CASSQTGTGVNVYGYTF.

V is TRBV4-3 and J is TRBJ2-7, with 10 bases fitting TRBD2. The CDR3 is made up of 16 amino acids. V dropped 2 bases and J dropped 0; count of bases not matched to a gene: 4. Germline assignment: CDR1 LGHNA and CDR2 YSLEER. The CDR3 sequence: CASSQLAGGPSYEQYF. CDR3 DNA: TGCGCCAGCAGCCAATTAGCGGGAGGACCCTCCTACGAGCAGTACTTC.

The chain couples TRBV5-1 to TRBJ2-1, with D possibly matching TRBD2 (6 bases). V was pared by 0 bases and J by 9 bases, with 16 bases between. Germline CDR1 SGHRS, CDR2 YFSETQ. The CDR3 has 15 amino acids. The CDR3 loop is CASSLGGRGGSEQFF. CDR3 coding DNA: TGCGCCAGCAGCTTGGGAGGTAGGGGAGGAAGTGAGCAGTTCTTC. Filled out from reference TRBV5-1 and TRBJ2-1, the complete variable domain reads KAGVTQTPRYLIKTRGQQVTLSCSPISGHRSVSWYQQTPGQGLQFLFEYFSETQRNKGNFPGRFSGRQFSNSRSEMNVSTLELGDSALYLCASSLGGRGGSEQFFGPGTRLTVL.

The V call is TRBV14, the J call TRBJ2-7, with TRBD2 matching 10 bases. Germline V gives CDR1 SGHDN, CDR2 FVKESK. After removal of 1 base from V and 2 bases from J, the junction contained 5 bases not matched to a gene. This CDR3 has 16 residues. The CDR3 DNA reads TGTGCCAGCAGCCAAGTAGAACTAGCGGGGACCTACGAGCAGTACTTC. Amino acids: CASSQVELAGTYEQYF.

The chain couples TRBV14 to TRBJ2-1; TRBD2 aligns across 16 bases. The CDR3 sequence is 18 residues long. Germline assignment: CDR1 SGHDN and CDR2 FVKESK. V was pared by 4 bases and J by 1 base, with 4 bases of the junction left unmatched. CDR3 loop: CASSRGTSGRASYNEQFF. CDR3 DNA sequence: TGTGCCAGCAGCCGAGGGACTAGCGGGAGGGCTTCCTACAATGAGCAGTTCTTC.

CDR3 residues: CATSRGADSSYEQYF. DNA for the CDR3: TGTGCCACCAGCAGAGGGGCGGATTCCTCCTACGAGCAGTACTTC. The chain uses TRBV15 and TRBJ2-7; D is unclear. The CDR3 runs 15 residues. Germline V gene lookup returns CDR1 LNHNV and CDR2 YYDKDF (reference sequence). V was clipped by 1 base and J by 0 bases, with 10 bases between them. The full variable domain, completed using reference TRBV15 and TRBJ2-7, is DAMVIQNPRYQVTQFGKPVTLSCSQTLNHNVMYWYQQKSSQAPKLLFHYYDKDFNNEADTPDNFQSRRPNTSFCFLDIRSPGLGDTAMYLCATSRGADSSYEQYFGPGTRLTVT.

V and J are TRBV5-4 and TRBJ1-6; the D gene is possibly TRBD1 (5 bases). This CDR3 is built from 16 residues. V lost 0 bases to trimming and J lost 14 bases, with 21 bases between them. Germline-derived CDR1 and CDR2 are SGHNT and YYREEE (reference sequence). In nucleotides, the CDR3 is TGTGCCAGCAGCTTGGGACCGACTGGGACCGACGTCACCCTCCACTTT. The encoded protein is CASSLGPTGTDVTLHF.

The chain carries TRBV6-1 and TRBJ2-7; D gene uncertain. The CDR3 runs to 11 residues. The germline CDR1 and CDR2 sequences are MNHNS and SASEGT. The V end was cut by 2 bases, the J end by 4 bases, with 3 bases between. The CDR3, as DNA: TGTGCCAGCAGTGAATTTTACGAGCAGTACTTC. Protein sequence: CASSEFYEQYF.

This clone came up once. The CDR3 loop reads CATPYPRLAGVANEQFF. The CDR3 region has the DNA TGTGCCACCCCCTACCCTAGACTAGCGGGAGTAGCCAATGAGCAGTTCTTC. The chain links TRBV28 to TRBJ2-1, with 12 bases identical to TRBD2. The germline V gene has CDR1 MDHEN and CDR2 SYDVKM. V shed 10 bases, J shed 6 bases, and the junction held 16 bases outside the gene matches. This CDR3 region has 17 residues.

The chain uses TRBV5-4 and TRBJ2-2, with TRBD2 matching 7 bases. Per germline, CDR1 SGHNT and CDR2 YYREEE (reference sequence). Trimming cost V 2 bases and J 3 bases; bases outside gene matches: 4. The CDR3 is 15 residues long. For the CDR3, the DNA is TGTGCCAGCAGCTTAGCGGGGACGTACACCGGGGAGCTGTTTTTT. This sequence encodes CASSLAGTYTGELFF.

In DNA, the CDR3 is TGTGCCCGCTCGACCGGGAGGGAGCAGTACTTC. Encoded protein: CARSTGREQYF. The chain joins TRBV30 to TRBJ2-7; TRBD2 aligns across 7 bases. Germline CDR1 and CDR2: GTSNPN and SVGIG (reference sequence). The J segment lost 7 bases and the V segment lost 8 bases, leaving 8 bases of the junction unmatched. CDR3 length equals 11 residues.

The J gene is TRBJ2-2, the V gene TRBV7-8; 9 nucleotides align to TRBD2. Germline V CDR1 and CDR2: SGHVS, FQNEAQ. The trim removed 2 bases at V and 6 bases at J, leaving 4 bases unmatched. CDR3 size: 15 residues. The DNA for the CDR3 is TGTGCCAGCAGCTTATCGCTAGCGGGGCCCGGGGAGCTGTTTTTT. Amino acid sequence: CASSLSLAGPGELFF.

This chain links TRBV5-5 with TRBJ2-7, with no clear D. The V gene lost 7 bases and the J gene lost 0 bases, with 8 bases spanning the gap. Germline CDR1 is SGHKS and CDR2 is YYEKEE (reference sequence). The CDR3 totals 12 residues. The CDR3 bases are TGTGCCAGCCTCGCACCCTCCTACGAGCAGTACTTC. As protein: CASLAPSYEQYF.

The chain links TRBV9 to TRBJ2-5; D is unclear. Trimming stripped 2 bases from V and 2 bases from J, with 7 bases between. This CDR3 region has 13 residues. Germline V lookup: CDR1 SGDLS, CDR2 YYNGEE. CDR3 protein: CASSVQVQETQYF. The CDR3 nucleotides read TGTGCCAGCAGCGTCCAGGTACAAGAGACCCAGTACTTC. The full variable domain, its missing parts supplied by reference TRBV9 and TRBJ2-5, is DSGVTQTPKHLITATGQRVTLRCSPRSGDLSVYWYQQSLDQGLQFLIQYYNGEERAKGNILERFSAQQFPDLHSELNLSSLELGDSALYFCASSVQVQETQYFGPGTRLLVL.

This chain joins TRBV5-1 and TRBJ2-3, with TRBD2 matching 8 bases. CDR1 SGHRS and CDR2 YFSETQ come from the germline V gene. V was pared by 3 bases and J by 6 bases, with 9 bases of the junction left unmatched. The CDR3 sequence is 15 residues long. CDR3 nucleotides: TGCGCCAGCAGCTCGGTTAGCGGGGCGGTGGATACGCAGTATTTT. Translation gives CASSSVSGAVDTQYF.

The chain uses TRBV5-1 and TRBJ2-5; 7 nucleotides line up with TRBD1. V shed 0 bases and J 4 bases; nucleotides not matched to a gene: 6. Germline V gene data show CDR1 as SGHRS and CDR2 as YFSETQ. CDR3 size: 15 residues. The CDR3 spells CASSLAGDRGETQYF. In DNA form, the CDR3 reads TGCGCCAGCAGCTTGGCCGGGGACAGAGGAGAGACCCAGTACTTC.

The chain carries TRBV30 and TRBJ2-3; 14 nucleotides align to TRBD2. The length of the CDR3 is 16 residues. V dropped 7 bases and J dropped 4; count of bases not matched to a gene: 10. Germline V gene data show CDR1 as GTSNPN and CDR2 as SVGIG (reference sequence). The CDR3 nucleotides read TGTGCCTTCTCGAGGGGACTAGCGGGAGTTTCAGATACGCAGTATTTT. Translation: CAFSRGLAGVSDTQYF.

J is TRBJ1-3 and V is TRBV2; D is perhaps TRBD1 (6 bases). The CDR3 length is 16 residues. Germline V lookup: CDR1 SNHLY, CDR2 FYNNEI. V was clipped by 4 bases and J by 4 bases, with 17 bases between them. Here the CDR3 reads CASSGLGGRGGNTIYF. CDR3 DNA sequence: TGTGCCAGCAGTGGGCTGGGGGGGCGAGGAGGAAACACCATATATTTT.

The gene calls are TRBV6-4 and TRBJ1-6; D not resolved. CDR1 is MRHNA, CDR2 SNTAGT, per germline. The V gene lost 3 bases and the J gene lost 6 bases, with 9 bases spanning the gap. This CDR3 has 14 residues. The DNA of the CDR3 is TGTGCCAGCAGTGATCGAGGCAGTAATTCACCCCTCCACTTT. Protein: CASSDRGSNSPLHF.

This chain connects TRBV6-5 to TRBJ2-5, with D tentatively TRBD1 (6 bases). The CDR3 sequence is 14 residues long. Per germline, CDR1 MNHEY and CDR2 SVGAGI. Trimming cost V 5 bases and J 2 bases, with 12 bases left between them. DNA of the CDR3: TGTGCCAGCAGTCAACAGGGTCGACAAGAGACCCAGTACTTC. It encodes CASSQQGRQETQYF.

The V call is TRBV7-2, the J call TRBJ2-5; D is possibly TRBD2 (5 bases). The CDR3 is 16 amino acids. V was shortened by 5 bases and J by 3 bases, with 19 bases between the two germline ends. From germline, CDR1 is SGHTA and CDR2 FQGNSA. CDR3 residues: CASSPSGLSAKETQYF. Written as DNA, the CDR3 is TGTGCCAGCAGCCCCTCCGGACTCAGTGCCAAAGAGACCCAGTACTTC.

This clone showed up just once. The CDR3 here is CASSSSSTDTQYF. The CDR3 region has the DNA TGTGCCAGCAGCTCTAGTAGCACAGATACGCAGTATTTT. The genes are TRBV5-4 and TRBJ2-3, with no clear D. The CDR3 length is 13 residues. V dropped 3 bases and J dropped 0 bases, with 5 bases sitting between them. Germline CDR1 reads SGHNT; CDR2 reads YYREEE (reference sequence).

This chain uses TRBV7-3 with TRBJ1-4, with D unclear. From germline, CDR1 is SGHTA and CDR2 FQGTGA. The CDR3 totals 16 residues. V gave up 5 bases and J gave up 7 bases, with 20 bases separating them. The CDR3 is CASSPRVDVIFEKLFF. In DNA form, the CDR3 reads TGTGCCAGCAGCCCAAGGGTAGATGTTATTTTTGAAAAACTGTTTTTT.